The entry below describes one T cell receptor (beta chain). As yet, its antigen is unknown. The data stem from a study of T-cell memory formation after mild COVID-19. Study as a whole: Each donor largely had its own TCR clusters. General study points: Memory from before infection featured some responding clones, which suggests cross-reactive memory joined.

From 5'RACE with constant-segment primers came TCR alpha and TCR beta cDNA libraries that carried sample barcodes and UMIs. Each CDR3 protein is one row after TCRdb ran MiXCR on the 5' RACE reads. The sample lists around 450,000 distinct CDR3 sequences; 20% to 25% were seen once. The CDR3 length is 16 residues. Germline V gene sequence: CDR1 SNHLY, CDR2 FYNNEI. Trimming removed 3 bases at V and 3 bases at J, with 16 bases between. The source of this sequence is an adult woman who had mild COVID-19 (a few samples of this study predate the infection). Cell type and time point are not known. The sample taken for sequencing was PBMCs or a T cell subset sorted from them (not recorded which). The V gene is TRBV2, the J gene TRBJ2-3, with D tentatively TRBD1 (5 bases). CDR3 DNA sequence: TGTGCCAGCAGTGATCCTGGGCAGGGAACGACAGATACGCAGTATTTT. Protein sequence: CASSDPGQGTTDTQYF.